The next 2 T cell receptor beta chains were all read from a single sample in a study of blood T cell repertoires in COVID-19. Some clones are missing from TCRdb's copy, which holds only in-frame ones; the method was immunoSEQ multiplex PCR. The data contain around 200,000 clones, around 85% of them singletons. Sequenced: peripheral blood. The receptors were sampled from a woman aged 50 to 65 with acute or convalescent COVID-19.

Note on this clone: Other DNA variants within this sample encode the same CDR3. The J gene is TRBJ2-1, the V gene TRBV11-3, with 13 positions matching TRBD2. The length of the CDR3 is 17 residues. Germline V gene data show CDR1 as SGHNT and CDR2 as YENEEA. With V trimmed by 5 bases and J by 10 bases, 14 bases remained unmatched. The CDR3 here is CASSDTFTSGGAGEQFF. The CDR3, as DNA: TGTGCCAGCAGCGATACGTTTACTAGCGGGGGGGCCGGAGAGCAGTTCTTC.

This clone was recorded once. This rearrangement joins TRBV6-2 or TRBV6-3 to TRBJ2-3, with TRBD2 matching 11 bases. Germline V gene data show CDR1 as MNHEY and CDR2 as SVGEGT. The ends lost 5 bases at V and 1 base at J; junction bases unmatched: 5. This CDR3 contains 16 residues. The CDR3 protein is CASSGTTSGGTDTQYF. DNA for the CDR3: TGTGCCAGCAGTGGGACGACTAGCGGGGGCACAGATACGCAGTATTTT.